The source of this TCR beta chain is a study of T cells after yellow fever vaccination. CDR1 is DFQATT and CDR2 is SNEGSKA in the germline V gene (reference sequence). V lost 6 bases and J 2 bases, leaving 17 bases between the germline ends. The CDR3 runs to 15 residues. A single record per CDR3 protein comes from TCRdb applying MiXCR to the 5' RACE reads. The data hold around 310,000 distinct CDR3 sequences, with 8% to 10% observed a single time. The table lists this clonotype with a few counts. The chain has TRBV20-1 and TRBJ1-5; D perhaps matches TRBD1 (6 bases). This clonotype originated in a man between 18 and 35 years old who received the YFV17D yellow fever vaccine. The specimen was PBMCs, collected on the day of the first yellow fever vaccination. In DNA form, the CDR3 reads TGCAGTGCGCATACAGGGAATTCTGGCAATCAGCCCCAGCATTTT. The encoded protein is CSAHTGNSGNQPQHF.